These T cell receptor beta chains were read from a single sample in a study of shared clonotypes between healthy human individuals. Produced via immunoSEQ multiplex PCR; TCRdb's table is partial and in-frame only. The table records some 1,100,000 clones, 70% to 80% of them present only once. Sequencing was performed on memory CD4+ T cells from PBMCs. The source is a man younger than 35 in good health. Some clones in this sample may be carry-over from other donors' samples. Each CDR3 is given with its conserved first and last residue. The D gene is left open where the match is weak. The size entry is marked missing in some rows and otherwise reads once, few, many or a size class.

j_call,clone_size,v_call,d_call,cdr3_length,cdr3_aa,cdr3_nt
TRBJ1-3,.,TRBV9,TRBD1,14,CASSGGQGRNTIYF,TGTGCCAGCAGCGGGGGACAGGGACGAAACACCATATATTTT
TRBJ2-1,.,TRBV30,TRBD1,15,CAWKTTGSSVNEQFF,TGTGCCTGGAAGACGACAGGGAGTTCGGTCAATGAGCAGTTCTTC
TRBJ2-5,.,TRBV19,.,15,CASSSYKTGPETQYF,TGTGCCAGTAGTAGCTACAAAACAGGGCCGGAGACCCAGTACTTC
TRBJ1-1,.,TRBV30,.,12,CAWSPGNTEAFF,TGTGCCTGGAGTCCGGGGAACACTGAAGCTTTCTTT
TRBJ1-1,.,TRBV7-9,.,15,CASSLSRTGSTEAFF,TGTGCCAGCAGCTTAAGTCGCACAGGGAGCACTGAAGCTTTCTTT
TRBJ1-5,many,TRBV6-5,TRBD1,12,CASRTGGQPQHF,TGTGCCAGCAGGACAGGGGGTCAGCCCCAGCATTTT
TRBJ2-3,.,TRBV18,.,16,CASSPPSGQPTDTQYF,TGTGCCAGCTCACCACCGTCCGGACAGCCCACAGATACGCAGTATTTT
TRBJ1-2,.,TRBV28,.,12,CASRPGGYGYTF,TGTGCCAGCAGGCCAGGAGGCTATGGCTACACCTTC
TRBJ1-5,few,TRBV19,.,14,CASSIPGADQPQHF,TGTGCCAGTAGTATCCCCGGGGCGGATCAGCCCCAGCATTTT
TRBJ1-1,.,TRBV5-5,.,14,CASSLVPGITEAFF,TGTGCCAGCAGCTTGGTCCCGGGTATCACTGAAGCTTTCTTT
TRBJ2-4,.,TRBV27,.,16,CASSSKTPPRGNIQYF,TGTGCCAGCAGTTCAAAGACCCCTCCCCGCGGGAACATTCAGTACTTC
TRBJ1-1,.,TRBV6-6,TRBD1,14,CASTRQGLNTEAFF,TGTGCCAGCACCCGACAGGGATTGAACACTGAAGCTTTCTTT
TRBJ2-1,.,TRBV27,.,15,CASYGIGGSYNEQFF,TGTGCCAGCTACGGAATAGGGGGTTCCTACAATGAGCAGTTCTTC
TRBJ2-1,.,TRBV5-1,TRBD2,16,CASSSPGAGAHNEQFF,TGCGCCAGCAGCTCACCTGGGGCGGGAGCACACAATGAGCAGTTCTTC
TRBJ2-7,once,TRBV28,TRBD2,18,CASSFRPGLAALPYEQYF,TGTGCCAGCAGTTTTCGACCGGGACTAGCGGCACTACCCTACGAGCAGTACTTC
TRBJ2-5,.,TRBV28,TRBD2,16,CASSDTGTSGLETQYF,TGTGCCAGCAGTGATACCGGGACTAGCGGGCTGGAGACCCAGTACTTC
TRBJ1-4,once,TRBV11-2,.,16,CASSSSRGATNEKLFF,TGTGCCAGCAGCTCCTCTCGGGGGGCAACTAATGAAAAACTGTTTTTT
TRBJ1-2,.,TRBV18,.,15,CASSPRGRDNYGYTF,TGTGCCAGCTCACCCCGGGGCAGGGATAACTATGGCTACACCTTC
TRBJ2-5,few,TRBV5-1,.,13,CASSPGPEETQYF,TGCGCCAGCAGCCCGGGACCTGAAGAGACCCAGTACTTC
TRBJ1-1,.,TRBV29-1,.,15,CSVDAPGGWKTEAFF,TGCAGCGTTGATGCCCCTGGGGGGTGGAAGACTGAAGCTTTCTTT
TRBJ2-1,.,TRBV10-3,.,15,CAISQLDYPYNEQFF,TGTGCCATCAGTCAGCTGGACTATCCTTACAATGAGCAGTTCTTC
TRBJ2-1,.,TRBV21-1,.,14,CASSREPGSHEQFF,TGTGCCAGCAGCCGAGAGCCGGGGTCCCATGAGCAGTTCTTC
TRBJ2-5,.,TRBV5-4,TRBD1,15,CASSSDRGSGETQYF,TGTGCCAGCAGCTCTGACAGGGGATCCGGGGAGACCCAGTACTTC
TRBJ2-7,.,TRBV4-1,TRBD1,15,CASSFPGQMIYEQYF,TGCGCCAGCAGCTTCCCGGGACAGATGATATACGAGCAGTACTTC
TRBJ2-7,.,TRBV5-1,.,14,CASSFGAFGYEQYF,TGCGCCAGCAGCTTCGGCGCATTTGGCTACGAGCAGTACTTC
TRBJ2-1,.,TRBV10-3,.,20,CAISESGIPLGGGGWNEQFF,TGTGCCATCAGTGAGTCGGGTATTCCTCTCGGGGGAGGCGGTTGGAATGAGCAGTTCTTC
TRBJ2-3,.,TRBV28,.,17,CASSLGGGPGGPDTQYF,TGTGCCAGCAGTCTTGGTGGGGGGCCGGGAGGCCCAGATACGCAGTATTTT
TRBJ1-3,few,TRBV5-1,.,16,CASSSGGRGAGNTIYF,TGCGCCAGCAGCTCCGGCGGGCGTGGTGCTGGAAACACCATATATTTT
TRBJ2-1,.,TRBV9,.,14,CASSVGSGYNEQFF,TGTGCCAGCAGCGTAGGAAGCGGATACAATGAGCAGTTCTTC
TRBJ1-4,many,TRBV6-6,.,16,CASSYRHQATNEKLFF,TGTGCCAGCAGTTATCGACACCAAGCAACTAATGAAAAACTGTTTTTT
TRBJ2-1,.,TRBV29-1,.,13,CSVGGGAYNEQFF,TGCAGCGTTGGAGGGGGAGCGTACAATGAGCAGTTCTTC
TRBJ2-1,.,TRBV19,TRBD2,13,CASSTPFERGAFF,TGTGCCAGTAGTACCCCATTTGAGCGGGGGGCGTTCTTC
TRBJ2-5,.,TRBV11-3,.,13,CASSPGEKETQYF,TGTGCCAGCAGCCCAGGGGAGAAAGAGACCCAGTACTTC
TRBJ2-1,.,TRBV11-1,.,16,CASSLGSLASYNEQFF,TGTGCCAGCAGCTTAGGGTCTCTAGCCTCCTACAATGAGCAGTTCTTC
TRBJ2-1,.,TRBV10-3,TRBD1,14,CAITPGQGAREQFF,TGTGCCATCACCCCGGGACAGGGAGCACGTGAGCAGTTCTTC
TRBJ1-2,once,TRBV10-3,.,13,CAISGVWYDGYTF,TGTGCCATCAGTGGGGTTTGGTACGATGGCTACACCTTC
TRBJ1-5,few,TRBV6-5,.,15,CASSYSSHSNQPQHF,TGTGCCAGCAGTTACTCGAGCCATAGCAATCAGCCCCAGCATTTT